This TCR beta chain comes out of a study of OX40 agonist ivuxolimab in advanced cancers. The length of the CDR3 is 15 residues. V dropped 0 bases and J dropped 8; count of bases not matched to a gene: 5. Germline loops: CDR1 SGDLS, CDR2 YYNGEE. The method was immunoSEQ multiplex PCR; TCRdb's version includes in-frame clones alone and lacks a portion of them. This sample has about 61,000 clones, with about 90% found just once. The sequencing used CD4+ or CD8+ T cells sorted from blood, collected in a trial of the OX40 agonist ivuxolimab. This clonotype originated in an adult with an advanced solid tumor such as melanoma, head and neck, liver or kidney cancer. The rearrangement links TRBV9 to TRBJ1-6; the match to TRBD1 covers 7 bases. This CDR3 is CASSVEGGTDSPLHF. DNA for the CDR3: TGTGCCAGCAGCGTAGAGGGGGGGACAGATTCACCCCTCCACTTT. Complete variable domain (other parts from reference TRBV9 and TRBJ1-6): DSGVTQTPKHLITATGQRVTLRCSPRSGDLSVYWYQQSLDQGLQFLIQYYNGEERAKGNILERFSAQQFPDLHSELNLSSLELGDSALYFCASSVEGGTDSPLHFGNGTRLTVT.